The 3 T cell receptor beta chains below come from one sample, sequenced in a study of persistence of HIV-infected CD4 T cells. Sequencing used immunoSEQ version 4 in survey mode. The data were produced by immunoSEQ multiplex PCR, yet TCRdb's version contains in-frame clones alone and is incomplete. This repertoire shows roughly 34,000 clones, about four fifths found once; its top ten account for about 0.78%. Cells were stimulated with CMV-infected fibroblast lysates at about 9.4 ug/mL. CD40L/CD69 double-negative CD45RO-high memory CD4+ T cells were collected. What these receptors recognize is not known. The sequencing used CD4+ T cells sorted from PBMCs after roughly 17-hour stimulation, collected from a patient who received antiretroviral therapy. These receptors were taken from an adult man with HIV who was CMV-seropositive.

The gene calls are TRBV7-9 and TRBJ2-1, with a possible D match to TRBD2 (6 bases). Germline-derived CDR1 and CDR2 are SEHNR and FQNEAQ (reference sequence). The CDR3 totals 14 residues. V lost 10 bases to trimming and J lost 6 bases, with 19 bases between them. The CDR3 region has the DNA TGTGCCACCCGAAGGGACTCCCTGGCCAATGAGCAGTTCTTC. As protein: CATRRDSLANEQFF.

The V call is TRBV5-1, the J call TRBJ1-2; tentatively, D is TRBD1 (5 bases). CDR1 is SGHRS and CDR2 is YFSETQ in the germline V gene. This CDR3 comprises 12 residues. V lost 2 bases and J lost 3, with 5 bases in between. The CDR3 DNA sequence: TGCGCCAGCAGCTTCAGGGACTATGGCTACACCTTC. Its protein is CASSFRDYGYTF.

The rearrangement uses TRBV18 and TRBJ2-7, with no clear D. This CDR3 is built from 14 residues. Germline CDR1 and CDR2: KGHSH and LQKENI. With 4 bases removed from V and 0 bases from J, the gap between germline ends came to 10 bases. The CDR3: CASSREERSYEQYF. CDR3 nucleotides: TGTGCCAGCTCACGAGAAGAACGCTCCTACGAGCAGTACTTC.